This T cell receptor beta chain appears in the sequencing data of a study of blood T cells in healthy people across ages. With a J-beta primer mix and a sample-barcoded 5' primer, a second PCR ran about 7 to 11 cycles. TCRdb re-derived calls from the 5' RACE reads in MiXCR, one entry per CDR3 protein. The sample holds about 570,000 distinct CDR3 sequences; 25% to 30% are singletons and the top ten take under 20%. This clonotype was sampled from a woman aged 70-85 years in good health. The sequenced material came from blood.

CDR3: CSASRPSGGHSTDTQYF. DNA for the CDR3: TGCAGTGCCTCACGGCCTAGCGGGGGTCATAGCACAGATACGCAGTATTTT. This rearrangement joins TRBV20-1 to TRBJ2-3; TRBD2 agrees at 10 bases. The germline V gene encodes CDR1 DFQATT and CDR2 SNEGSKA (reference sequence). The CDR3 is 17 residues long. V lost 6 bases, J lost 0 bases, and 12 bases stayed unmatched.